This TCR beta chain was captured in a study of CD8+ T cells in alopecia areata. Study-wide context: Using the percentage of affected scalp area, treated patients' severity was scored. Study-level points and caveats: Higher clonality was seen in lesional scalp than in normal scalp, especially in alopecia totalis/universalis.

Worth noting for this clone: Its target is not known.

The treatment is: oral pan-JAK inhibitor, 5-10 mg twice daily. In each case, RNA was isolated and then reverse transcribed into cDNA as the sequencing template. Profiled with immunoSEQ multiplex PCR; TCRdb holds only in-frame clones, not every one. Of about 120,000 clones listed, 50% to 75% were seen once; the top ten hold 25% to 30%. Trimming removed 6 bases from V and 4 bases from J, with 15 bases in between. The CDR3 runs to 13 residues. Germline V gene data show CDR1 as SQVTM and CDR2 as ANQGSEA. The source material was CD8+ T cells sorted from blood, sampled at week 4, from a patient treated with tofacitinib. The rearrangement uses TRBV29-1 and TRBJ1-2; perhaps TRBD1 as D (6 bases). This clonotype was sampled from a human donor with alopecia areata. The CDR3 nucleotides read TGCAGCGTCGAGTTTCAGGGGAGCTATGGCTACACCTTC. Encoded protein: CSVEFQGSYGYTF. The full variable domain, completed using reference TRBV29-1 and TRBJ1-2, is SAVISQKPSRDICQRGTSLTIQCQVDSQVTMMFWYRQQPGQSLTLIATANQGSEATYESGFVIDKFPISRPNLTFSTLTVSNMSPEDSSIYLCSVEFQGSYGYTFGSGTRLTVV.